A single sample is the source of the 20 T cell receptor beta chains below, sequenced in a study of CD8 T cells in Susac syndrome (dated by TCRdb to between 2018 and 2020). Libraries were prepared through the immunoSEQ multiplex PCR assay. RNA was extracted using the RNeasy kit, and 0.5 to 1 microgram was reverse transcribed with random hexamers. The raw public reads went through TCRdb reprocessing: fastp at Q25, MiXCR clone calling, in-frame beta chains kept. Rows are unified per CDR3 protein, each entry keeping the most common DNA and genes. Across this sample there are approximately 170,000 distinct CDR3 sequences, with under 95% seen only once. Of the sample, approximately 0.073% falls within the top ten clones. The sequencing input was CD4+ T cells from PBMCs. The receptors come from a human donor in good health.

The chain links TRBV5-4 to TRBJ1-1, with D possibly TRBD1 on 5 matching bases. The CDR3 is 14 residues long. V gave up 4 bases and J gave up 6 bases, with 16 bases separating them. Germline V gene lookup returns CDR1 SGHNT and CDR2 YYREEE (reference sequence). The DNA of the CDR3 is TGTGCCAGCAGCCCCAGGGAGCGGGGCGCTGAAGCTTTCTTT. Residues: CASSPRERGAEAFF.

J is TRBJ1-6 and V is TRBV10-3; 10 positions agree with TRBD1. CDR1 and CDR2 (germline): ENHRY, SYGVKD. The CDR3 length is 15 residues. The J segment lost 14 bases and the V segment lost 6 bases, leaving 13 bases of the junction unmatched. The chain's CDR3 is CAISRTGGVNTSLHF. The CDR3 DNA sequence: TGTGCCATCAGCAGGACAGGGGGGGTAAATACTTCCCTCCACTTT.

The chain links TRBV27 to TRBJ1-5; the match to TRBD1 covers 7 bases. V dropped 5 bases and J dropped 5; count of bases not matched to a gene: 9. The germline gives CDR1 MNHEY, CDR2 SMNVEV (reference sequence). This CDR3 has 15 amino acids. The CDR3 here is CASSPFGGGYQPQHF. In nucleotides, the CDR3 is TGTGCCAGCAGTCCCTTTGGAGGGGGCTATCAGCCCCAGCATTTT.

This CDR3 reads CASSLGGLGTDTQYF. The CDR3 DNA sequence: TGTGCCAGCAGCTTAGGGGGTTTGGGCACAGATACGCAGTATTTT. The rearrangement joins TRBV7-2 to TRBJ2-3; D not resolved. Trimming pared 1 base from V and 1 base from J, leaving 9 bases between. Germline V lookup: CDR1 SGHTA, CDR2 FQGNSA. This CDR3 contains 15 residues.

This chain joins TRBV28 and TRBJ2-5, with D tentatively TRBD1 (6 bases). The V and J ends lost 5 bases and 2 bases respectively, with 15 bases between them. CDR1 and CDR2 (germline): MDHEN, SYDVKM. CDR3 length: 15 residues. Here the CDR3 DNA reads TGTGCCAGCAGTCTCTCCGGGACATTACAAGAGACCCAGTACTTC. Amino acid sequence: CASSLSGTLQETQYF.

The V and J genes are TRBV7-2 and TRBJ2-4, with D perhaps TRBD1 (6 bases). CDR3 length: 14 residues. The ends were cut back, 1 base at V and 6 bases at J, with 10 bases in the middle. CDR1 is SGHTA, CDR2 FQGNSA, per germline. CDR3 in amino acids: CASSLGLQGNIQYF. CDR3 coding DNA: TGTGCCAGCAGCTTAGGATTACAGGGAAACATTCAGTACTTC.

J is TRBJ2-7 and V is TRBV3-1; the D is unclear. Germline assignment: CDR1 LGHDT and CDR2 YNNKEL (reference sequence). Trimming took off 3 bases at V and 4 bases at J, with 7 bases between the two ends. This CDR3 is 12 amino acids long. The CDR3 loop is CASSQAQYEQYF. The CDR3 bases are TGTGCCAGCAGCCAGGCCCAGTACGAGCAGTACTTC.

This rearrangement joins TRBV7-2 to TRBJ1-1, with 7 bases matching TRBD1. Germline V CDR1 and CDR2: SGHTA, FQGNSA. Unmatched junction bases numbered 4, after V lost 2 bases and J lost 1 base. The CDR3 contains 15 residues. Here the CDR3 reads CASSLSGGPNTEAFF. The CDR3 nucleotides are TGTGCCAGCAGCTTATCAGGGGGACCGAACACTGAAGCTTTCTTT.

This chain joins TRBV6-1 and TRBJ2-7; D is unclear. The germline V and J ends were trimmed by 10 bases and 1 base, with 14 bases remaining between them. Germline CDR1 MNHNS, CDR2 SASEGT. The CDR3 has 13 residues. The CDR3 region has the DNA TGTGCCACCAATAGTCATACATCCTACGAGCAGTACTTC. Translating gives CATNSHTSYEQYF.

The V and J genes are TRBV20-1 and TRBJ1-1; tentative D call: TRBD1 (5 bases). In germline, CDR1 is DFQATT, CDR2 SNEGSKA (reference sequence). The CDR3 runs to 17 residues. Trimming removed 5 bases from V and 3 bases from J, with 25 bases in between. The CDR3 region has the DNA TGCAGTGCTGCGTTACGAGGGGCGACATATATGGACACTGAAGCTTTCTTT. It encodes CSAALRGATYMDTEAFF.

The chain recombines TRBV30 with TRBJ2-6; D unresolved. CDR3 length equals 17 residues. Trimming left V 0 bases short and J 9 bases short, with 21 bases between. Germline V gene sequence: CDR1 GTSNPN, CDR2 SVGIG (reference sequence). The CDR3: CAWSVTRTPSRVNVLTF. CDR3 coding DNA: TGTGCCTGGAGTGTCACCCGGACGCCGAGTAGAGTCAACGTCCTGACTTTC.

J is TRBJ2-2 and V is TRBV6-2 or TRBV6-3, with 8 bases lining up with TRBD1. Unmatched junction bases numbered 18, after V lost 11 bases and J lost 7 bases. The germline V gene encodes CDR1 MNHEY and CDR2 SVGEGT. The CDR3 runs 16 residues. For the CDR3, the DNA is TGTGCCGTTGACTCCCAGACAGGGGAGAACGGCGGGGAGCTGTTTTTT. Translating it yields CAVDSQTGENGGELFF.

A few counts support this clonotype. This chain links TRBV30 with TRBJ2-5, with D perhaps matching TRBD1 (6 bases). Germline V gene data show CDR1 as GTSNPN and CDR2 as SVGIG (reference sequence). The CDR3 sequence is 14 residues long. Trimming took off 1 base at V and 5 bases at J, with 14 bases between the two ends. In DNA form, the CDR3 reads TGTGCCTGGAGTGGGCAGGGGTTGTGGGAGACCCAGTACTTC. Protein product: CAWSGQGLWETQYF.

The chain uses TRBV20-1 and TRBJ2-2, with 7 bases fitting TRBD2. Germline CDR1 DFQATT, CDR2 SNEGSKA (reference sequence). This CDR3 is built from 16 residues. After removal of 3 bases from V and 0 bases from J, the junction contained 7 bases not matched to a gene. This CDR3 is CSASSSGTANTGELFF. The CDR3 DNA is TGCAGTGCTAGTTCCAGCGGGACCGCGAACACCGGGGAGCTGTTTTTT.

This clonotype was counted once. The chain employs TRBV5-4 and TRBJ2-3; 8 bases agree with TRBD2. V lost 3 bases, J lost 4 bases, and 10 bases stayed unmatched. The CDR3 sequence is 16 residues long. The germline V gene has CDR1 SGHNT and CDR2 YYREEE (reference sequence). The chain's CDR3 is CASSSLAGTVADTQYF. DNA for the CDR3: TGTGCCAGCAGCTCCTTAGCGGGAACGGTGGCAGATACGCAGTATTTT.

The chain joins TRBV18 to TRBJ2-5; D may be TRBD1 (6 bases). The germline V gene has CDR1 KGHSH and CDR2 LQKENI. The CDR3 totals 14 residues. The V gene lost 6 bases and the J gene lost 2 bases, with 13 bases spanning the gap. CDR3 amino acids: CASSQGTEQETQYF. The CDR3 nucleotides read TGTGCCAGCTCCCAGGGGACGGAACAAGAGACCCAGTACTTC.

This clonotype occurred once. The gene calls are TRBV6-5 and TRBJ2-7, with TRBD1 identical over 10 bases. The CDR3 runs 15 residues. V shed 7 bases, J shed 6 bases, and the junction held 12 bases outside the gene matches. The V gene's germline CDR1 is MNHEY and CDR2 SVGAGI. The chain's CDR3 is CASISAGTGVAEQYF. The CDR3 region has the DNA TGTGCCAGCATCTCCGCCGGGACAGGGGTTGCCGAGCAGTACTTC.

The rearrangement links TRBV5-1 to TRBJ1-1; 9 bases map to TRBD1. Unmatched junction bases numbered 9, after V lost 1 base and J lost 5 bases. Germline CDR1 and CDR2: SGHRS and YFSETQ. The CDR3 length is 16 residues. CDR3 coding DNA: TGCGCCAGCAGCTTGAGCGCGGGACAGGGTGGGACTGAAGCTTTCTTT. Translation: CASSLSAGQGGTEAFF.

This rearrangement joins TRBV7-6 to TRBJ1-1; D is uncertain. The CDR3 runs 13 residues. Deletions cut 9 bases from V and 5 bases from J, with 16 bases between. Germline lookup yields CDR1 SGHVS and CDR2 FNYEAQ. The CDR3 loop reads CASQGGSTTEAFF. The CDR3 nucleotides are TGTGCCAGTCAAGGTGGGTCGACGACTGAAGCTTTCTTT.

The chain carries TRBV29-1 and TRBJ2-1, with TRBD2 as a possible D gene (6 bases). Germline lookup yields CDR1 SQVTM and CDR2 ANQGSEA. V lost 8 bases and J lost 6, with 14 bases in between. The CDR3 covers 12 residues. CDR3 in amino acids: CSSGLPRNEQFF. The CDR3 coding sequence is TGCAGCTCGGGACTGCCCCGCAATGAGCAGTTCTTC.